This T cell receptor beta chain was observed in a study of blood T cell repertoires in COVID-19. Repertoires were generated with immunoSEQ multiplex PCR, while TCRdb's copy carries only in-frame clones and drops some. Among 190,000 or so clones listed, approximately 85% were seen once. V was clipped by 4 bases and J by 4 bases; unmatched bases: 6. Germline-derived CDR1 and CDR2 are MRHNA and SNTAGT. The CDR3 length is 14 residues. The sequenced sample consisted of peripheral blood. The V gene is TRBV6-4, the J gene TRBJ1-2; 7 nucleotides match TRBD1. The sequence came from a woman older than 75 with acute or convalescent COVID-19. As DNA, the CDR3 is TGTGCCAGCAGTGCGGAGCAGGGGGGCTATGGCTACACCTTC. Translating it yields CASSAEQGGYGYTF.